These T cell receptor beta chains were read from a single sample in a study of OX40 agonist ivuxolimab in advanced cancers. The table came from immunoSEQ multiplex PCR; TCRdb's copy has only in-frame clones and leaves some out. The sample yields 55,000 to 65,000 clones, around 82% seen once. The sequencing used CD4+ or CD8+ T cells sorted from blood, collected in a trial of the OX40 agonist ivuxolimab. The receptors stem from an adult with an advanced solid tumor such as melanoma, head and neck, liver or kidney cancer. CDR3s include the opening cysteine and the closing phenylalanine or tryptophan. The order of the fields is clone size, V gene, J gene, D gene, CDR3 protein, CDR3 DNA. D genes are given only for firm matches. Not all rows give a size; the values are once, few, many and, for expanded clones, a class.

NA	TRBV20-1	TRBJ1-5	NA	CSARLPGRQEF	TGCAGTGCCCGCCTTCCGGGCCGACAGGAATTT
NA	TRBV7-8	TRBJ2-5	NA	CASSLASDGETQYF	TGTGCCAGCAGCTTAGCAAGCGATGGGGAGACCCAGTACTTC
many	TRBV19	TRBJ1-2	NA	CASRLRASMYTF	TGTGCCAGTAGGCTACGGGCTTCTATGTACACCTTC
NA	TRBV27	TRBJ2-5	NA	CASSLTTGQETQYF	TGTGCCAGCAGTTTAACGACGGGTCAAGAGACCCAGTACTTC
NA	TRBV10-3	TRBJ2-3	TRBD2	CAIRPGLAGESTDTQYF	TGTGCCATCAGACCGGGACTAGCGGGAGAGAGCACAGATACGCAGTATTTT
NA	TRBV10-3	TRBJ2-2	TRBD1	CAISPTGDPTANTGELFF	TGTGCCATCAGTCCGACAGGGGACCCCACCGCGAACACCGGGGAGCTGTTTTTT
NA	TRBV18	TRBJ2-7	TRBD2	CASSPPSGAYYEQYF	TGTGCCAGCTCACCTCCTAGCGGGGCCTACTACGAGCAGTACTTC
NA	TRBV5-1	TRBJ2-7	TRBD1	CASSSGTGGYEQYF	TGCGCCAGCAGCTCCGGGACAGGGGGCTACGAGCAGTACTTC
NA	TRBV7-9	TRBJ2-2	NA	CASADRTNTGELFF	TGTGCCAGCGCGGACAGAACGAACACCGGGGAGCTGTTTTTT
NA	TRBV9	TRBJ2-3	TRBD2	CASSSGTELAGDLTQYF	TGTGCCAGCAGCTCCGGGACAGAACTAGCGGGAGATCTCACGCAGTATTTT
NA	TRBV2	TRBJ2-2	NA	CASSETPGFDTGELFF	TGTGCCAGCAGTGAAACCCCAGGGTTCGACACCGGGGAGCTGTTTTTT
NA	TRBV7-9	TRBJ1-3	NA	CASSLTRSPGNTIYF	TGTGCCAGCAGCTTAACCCGTTCCCCTGGAAACACCATATATTTT
NA	TRBV2	TRBJ2-2	NA	CASSEDWENTGELFF	TGTGCCAGCAGTGAAGATTGGGAAAACACCGGGGAGCTGTTTTTT
few	TRBV5-4	TRBJ2-5	TRBD2	CASSSWGLDLQETQYF	TGTGCCAGCAGCTCCTGGGGACTAGACTTACAAGAGACCCAGTACTTC
NA	TRBV29-1	TRBJ1-1	TRBD1	CSALDRLTEAFF	TGCAGCGCCCTGGACAGGCTCACTGAAGCTTTCTTT
NA	TRBV6-4	TRBJ2-7	TRBD2	CASSDPGTSGHHEQYF	TGTGCCAGCAGTGACCCTGGGACTAGCGGTCACCACGAGCAGTACTTC
NA	TRBV9	TRBJ1-3	NA	CASSVGSPSGNTIYF	TGTGCCAGCAGCGTGGGAAGCCCCTCTGGAAACACCATATATTTT
once	TRBV2	TRBJ2-7	NA	CASQGSFYEQYF	TGTGCCAGCCAGGGTTCTTTCTACGAGCAGTACTTC
NA	TRBV11-2	TRBJ2-5	NA	CASSLGAEETQYF	TGTGCCAGCAGCTTAGGGGCAGAAGAGACCCAGTACTTC
once	TRBV2	TRBJ2-7	NA	CASSGTARGEQYF	TGTGCCAGCAGTGGTACAGCTCGTGGCGAGCAGTACTTC
once	TRBV5-1	TRBJ2-7	TRBD2	CASSSTSVPGREQYF	TGCGCCAGCAGCTCGACTAGCGTCCCCGGTAGGGAGCAGTACTTC
once	TRBV27	TRBJ2-7	TRBD1	CASSLLGTEYEQYF	TGTGCCAGCAGTTTATTGGGGACAGAATACGAGCAGTACTTC
few	TRBV7-2	TRBJ1-2	NA	CASSQGPRGTDGYTF	TGTGCCAGCAGCCAGGGGCCCCGGGGCACCGACGGCTACACCTTC
medium-sized	TRBV19	TRBJ1-1	NA	CASSIRGLNTEAFF	TGTGCCAGTAGTATTCGGGGATTGAACACTGAAGCTTTCTTT
NA	TRBV5-1	TRBJ2-5	NA	CASSLVRQVEETQYF	TGCGCCAGCAGCTTGGTTCGACAGGTCGAAGAGACCCAGTACTTC
NA	TRBV19	TRBJ2-3	TRBD2	CASSNPAGGVDTQYF	TGTGCCAGTAGTAATCCAGCGGGAGGGGTAGATACGCAGTATTTT
NA	TRBV19	TRBJ1-1	TRBD1	CASKGQGGLGAFF	TGTGCCAGTAAGGGACAGGGTGGGCTGGGAGCTTTCTTT
NA	TRBV2	TRBJ1-4	NA	CASSEDRQNEKLFF	TGTGCCAGCAGTGAGGACAGACAGAATGAAAAACTGTTTTTT
NA	TRBV6-1	TRBJ1-3	TRBD1	CASSGQGPNTIYF	TGTGCCAGCAGTGGACAGGGGCCAAACACCATATATTTT
NA	TRBV4-2	TRBJ2-7	NA	CASSQVSADSYEQYF	TGTGCCAGCAGCCAAGTTTCCGCGGATTCCTACGAGCAGTACTTC
once	TRBV6-1	TRBJ1-5	NA	CASIARLFNQPQHF	TGTGCCAGCATCGCCAGGTTATTCAATCAGCCCCAGCATTTT
NA	TRBV9	TRBJ1-3	NA	CASSVATGGGALDTIYF	TGTGCCAGCAGCGTAGCTACGGGAGGGGGGGCTTTGGACACCATATATTTT
once	TRBV5-1	TRBJ2-3	TRBD2	CASGSAGGPDTQYF	TGCGCCAGCGGCTCTGCGGGAGGCCCAGATACGCAGTATTTT
NA	TRBV4-1	TRBJ2-2	TRBD2	CASSPILAGVGGELFF	TGCGCCAGCAGCCCAATACTAGCGGGAGTCGGCGGGGAGCTGTTTTTT
NA	TRBV4-1	TRBJ2-7	NA	CASSLTVYSYEQYF	TGCGCCAGCAGCCTGACAGTCTACTCCTACGAGCAGTACTTC
NA	TRBV19	TRBJ2-7	TRBD2	CASRRASGNYEQYF	TGTGCCAGTAGAAGGGCTAGCGGGAACTACGAGCAGTACTTC
NA	TRBV19	TRBJ2-6	NA	CASSRAASGANVLTF	TGTGCCAGTAGTAGGGCAGCCTCTGGGGCCAACGTCCTGACTTTC
NA	TRBV7-7	TRBJ2-1	NA	CASSLDRFDEQFF	TGTGCCAGCAGCCTCGACAGATTCGATGAGCAGTTCTTC
NA	TRBV5-6	TRBJ1-5	NA	CASSSWGQWVSNQPQHF	TGTGCCAGCAGCTCCTGGGGGCAGTGGGTAAGCAATCAGCCCCAGCATTTT
NA	TRBV18	TRBJ2-7	NA	CASSPPLSVEQYF	TGTGCCAGCTCACCACCCCTATCGGTGGAGCAGTACTTC
few	TRBV4-3	TRBJ2-3	NA	CASSQEGGYETDTQYF	TGCGCCAGCAGCCAAGAGGGGGGTTATGAGACAGATACGCAGTATTTT
once	TRBV5-1	TRBJ2-2	NA	CASSLDPSGELFF	TGCGCCAGCAGCTTGGACCCGTCCGGGGAGCTGTTTTTT
NA	TRBV25-1	TRBJ2-7	TRBD1	CASSPGDRFYEQYF	TGTGCCAGCAGCCCAGGGGACAGGTTCTACGAGCAGTACTTC
NA	TRBV7-9	TRBJ2-1	NA	CASSPPTIHEQFF	TGTGCCAGCAGCCCCCCGACTATCCATGAGCAGTTCTTC
NA	TRBV6-5	TRBJ1-4	NA	CASSPGSGEKLFF	TGTGCCAGCAGTCCTGGGTCGGGGGAAAAACTGTTTTTT
NA	TRBV30	TRBJ2-1	NA	CAWTWGLNEQFF	TGTGCCTGGACGTGGGGCCTCAATGAGCAGTTCTTC
NA	TRBV5-1	TRBJ2-7	NA	CASSLNPKTSYEQYF	TGCGCCAGCAGCTTAAATCCAAAAACGTCCTACGAGCAGTACTTC
NA	TRBV2	TRBJ2-2	NA	CASRPDFRTGELFF	TGTGCCAGCAGACCGGACTTTCGCACCGGGGAGCTGTTTTTT
NA	TRBV7-9	TRBJ1-3	NA	CASVGISGNTIYF	TGTGCCAGCGTCGGGATCTCTGGAAACACCATATATTTT
NA	TRBV27	TRBJ1-1	TRBD1	CASSLFFGTGENTEAFF	TGTGCCAGCAGTTTATTTTTCGGGACAGGTGAGAACACTGAAGCTTTCTTT
NA	TRBV7-8	TRBJ2-7	NA	CASSGRDGGAYEQYF	TGTGCCAGCAGCGGAAGGGACGGCGGCGCCTACGAGCAGTACTTC
NA	TRBV5-4	TRBJ2-3	NA	CASSLEPGATDTQYF	TGTGCCAGCAGCCTGGAACCGGGAGCAACAGATACGCAGTATTTT